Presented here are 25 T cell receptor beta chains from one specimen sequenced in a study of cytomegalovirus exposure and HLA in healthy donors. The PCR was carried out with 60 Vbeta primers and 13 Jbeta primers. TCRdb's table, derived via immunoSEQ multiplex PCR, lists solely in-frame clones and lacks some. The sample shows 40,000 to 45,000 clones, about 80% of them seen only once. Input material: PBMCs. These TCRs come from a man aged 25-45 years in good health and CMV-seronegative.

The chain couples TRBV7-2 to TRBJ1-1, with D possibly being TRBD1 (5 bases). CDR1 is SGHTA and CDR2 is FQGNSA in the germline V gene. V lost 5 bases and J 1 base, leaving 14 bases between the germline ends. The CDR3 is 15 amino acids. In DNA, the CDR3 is TGTGCCAGCAGCCTCCAGGGCCCATCGAACACTGAAGCTTTCTTT. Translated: CASSLQGPSNTEAFF. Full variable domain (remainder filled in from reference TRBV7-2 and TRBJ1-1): GAGVSQSPSNKVTEKGKDVELRCDPISGHTALYWYRQSLGQGLEFLIYFQGNSAPDKSGLPSDRFSAERTGGSVSTLTIQRTQQEDSAVYLCASSLQGPSNTEAFFGQGTRLTVV.

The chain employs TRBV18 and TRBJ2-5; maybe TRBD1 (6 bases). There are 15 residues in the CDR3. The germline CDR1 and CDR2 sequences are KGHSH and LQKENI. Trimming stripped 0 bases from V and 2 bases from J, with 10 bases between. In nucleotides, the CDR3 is TGTGCCAGCTCACCACCGAGCAGGGGTCAAGAGACCCAGTACTTC. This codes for CASSPPSRGQETQYF. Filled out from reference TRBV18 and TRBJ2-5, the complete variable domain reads NAGVMQNPRHLVRRRGQEARLRCSPMKGHSHVYWYRQLPEEGLKFMVYLQKENIIDESGMPKERFSAEFPKEGPSILRIQQVVRGDSAAYFCASSPPSRGQETQYFGPGTRLLVL.

CDR3 bases: TGTGCCAGCTCACCACTGACGCAGGGGGTAACTGAAGCTTTCTTT. Protein: CASSPLTQGVTEAFF. The chain is built from TRBV18 and TRBJ1-1; 7 bases match TRBD1. This CDR3 is 15 amino acids long. Germline-derived CDR1 and CDR2 are KGHSH and LQKENI. V gave up 1 base and J gave up 5 bases; unmatched junction bases: 7.

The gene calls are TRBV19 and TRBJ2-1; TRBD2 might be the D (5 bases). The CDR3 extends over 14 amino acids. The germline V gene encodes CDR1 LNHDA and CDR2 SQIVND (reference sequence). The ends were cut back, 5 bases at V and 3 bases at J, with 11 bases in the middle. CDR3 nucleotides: TGTGCCAGTAGTCAGGCGGGCGACTACAATGAGCAGTTCTTC. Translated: CASSQAGDYNEQFF.

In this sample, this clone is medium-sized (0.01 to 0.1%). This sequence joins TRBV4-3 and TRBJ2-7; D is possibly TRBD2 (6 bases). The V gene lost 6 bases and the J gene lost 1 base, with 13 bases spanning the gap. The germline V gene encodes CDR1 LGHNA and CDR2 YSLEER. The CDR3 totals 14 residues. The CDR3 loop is CASSPGGTSYEQYF. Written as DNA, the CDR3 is TGCGCCAGCAGTCCGGGCGGGACGTCCTACGAGCAGTACTTC.

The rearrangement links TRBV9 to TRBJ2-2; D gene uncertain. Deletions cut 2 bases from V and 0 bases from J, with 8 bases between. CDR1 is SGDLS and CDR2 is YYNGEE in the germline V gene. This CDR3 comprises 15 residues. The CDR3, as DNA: TGTGCCAGCAGCGTTTTACCTACGAACACCGGGGAGCTGTTTTTT. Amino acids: CASSVLPTNTGELFF.

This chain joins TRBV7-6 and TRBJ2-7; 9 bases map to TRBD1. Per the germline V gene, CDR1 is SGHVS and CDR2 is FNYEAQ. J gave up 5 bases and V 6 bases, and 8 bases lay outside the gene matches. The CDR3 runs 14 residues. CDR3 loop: CASSLGDREDEQYF. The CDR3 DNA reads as TGTGCCAGCAGTCTAGGGGACAGGGAGGACGAGCAGTACTTC.

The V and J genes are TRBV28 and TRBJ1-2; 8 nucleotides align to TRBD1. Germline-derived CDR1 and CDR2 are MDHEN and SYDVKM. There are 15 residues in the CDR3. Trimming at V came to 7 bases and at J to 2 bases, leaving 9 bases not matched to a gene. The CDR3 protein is CASTKAGTGNYGYTF. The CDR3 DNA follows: TGTGCCAGCACAAAGGCCGGGACAGGCAACTATGGCTACACCTTC.

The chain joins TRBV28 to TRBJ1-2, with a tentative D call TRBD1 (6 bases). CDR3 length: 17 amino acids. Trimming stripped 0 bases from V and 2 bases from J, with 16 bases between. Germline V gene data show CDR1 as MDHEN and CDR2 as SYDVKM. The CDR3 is CASSLWFTGYGNYGYTF. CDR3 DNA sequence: TGTGCCAGCAGTTTATGGTTTACAGGGTATGGAAACTATGGCTACACCTTC.

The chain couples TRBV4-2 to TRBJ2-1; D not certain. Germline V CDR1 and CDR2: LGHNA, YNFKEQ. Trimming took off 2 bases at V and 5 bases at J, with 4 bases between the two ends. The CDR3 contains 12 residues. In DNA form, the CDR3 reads TGTGCCAGCAGCCAACCAAACAATGAGCAGTTCTTC. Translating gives CASSQPNNEQFF.

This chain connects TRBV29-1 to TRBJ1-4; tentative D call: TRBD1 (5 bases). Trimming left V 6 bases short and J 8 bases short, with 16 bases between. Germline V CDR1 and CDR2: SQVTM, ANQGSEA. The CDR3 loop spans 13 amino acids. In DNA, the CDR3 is TGCAGCGTCGCCGATGGGGCAGCCGAAAAACTGTTTTTT. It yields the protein CSVADGAAEKLFF.

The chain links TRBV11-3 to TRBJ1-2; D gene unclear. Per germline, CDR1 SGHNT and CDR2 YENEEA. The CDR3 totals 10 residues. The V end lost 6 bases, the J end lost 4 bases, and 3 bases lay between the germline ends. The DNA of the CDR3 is TGTGCCAGCAGTATCTATGGCTACACCTTC. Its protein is CASSIYGYTF.

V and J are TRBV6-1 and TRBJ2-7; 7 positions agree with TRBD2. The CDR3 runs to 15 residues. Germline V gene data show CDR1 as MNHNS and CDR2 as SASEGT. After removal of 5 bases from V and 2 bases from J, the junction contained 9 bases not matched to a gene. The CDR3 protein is CASSPRDGGTYEQYF. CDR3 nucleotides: TGTGCCAGCAGTCCCCGGGACGGGGGGACCTACGAGCAGTACTTC.

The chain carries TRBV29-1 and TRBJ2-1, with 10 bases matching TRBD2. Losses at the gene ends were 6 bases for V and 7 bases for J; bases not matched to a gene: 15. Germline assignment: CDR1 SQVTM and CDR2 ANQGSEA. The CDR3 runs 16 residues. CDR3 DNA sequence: TGCAGCGTCGATGAGCCTAGCGGGAGTGTTGTAAATGAGCAGTTCTTC. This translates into CSVDEPSGSVVNEQFF.

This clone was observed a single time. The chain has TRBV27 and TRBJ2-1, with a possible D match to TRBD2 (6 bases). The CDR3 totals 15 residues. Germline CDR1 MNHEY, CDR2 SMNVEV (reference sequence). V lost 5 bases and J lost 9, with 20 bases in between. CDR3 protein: CASSQSGLSVGEQFF. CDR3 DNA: TGTGCCAGCAGTCAAAGTGGACTAAGCGTTGGTGAGCAGTTCTTC.

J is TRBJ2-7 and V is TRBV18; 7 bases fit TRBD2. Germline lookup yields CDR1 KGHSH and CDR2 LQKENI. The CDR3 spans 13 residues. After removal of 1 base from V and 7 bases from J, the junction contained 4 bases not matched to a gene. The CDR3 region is CASSPRDYSEQYF. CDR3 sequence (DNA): TGTGCCAGCTCACCACGGGACTACAGTGAGCAGTACTTC.

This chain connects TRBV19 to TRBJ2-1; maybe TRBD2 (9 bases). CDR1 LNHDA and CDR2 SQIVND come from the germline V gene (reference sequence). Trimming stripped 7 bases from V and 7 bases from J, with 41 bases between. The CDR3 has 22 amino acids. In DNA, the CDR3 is TGTGCCAGTACCCAGGGACAGGTCCTTGTAGCTTTGGCGGGAGGGCCAGGTAATGAGCAGTTCTTC. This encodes CASTQGQVLVALAGGPGNEQFF.

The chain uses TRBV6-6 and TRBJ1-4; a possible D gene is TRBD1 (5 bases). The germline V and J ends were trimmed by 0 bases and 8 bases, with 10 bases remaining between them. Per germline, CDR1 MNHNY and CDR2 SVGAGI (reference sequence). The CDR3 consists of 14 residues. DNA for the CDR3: TGTGCCAGCAGTTACTCCGGGGGGAGGGAAAAACTGTTTTTT. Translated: CASSYSGGREKLFF.

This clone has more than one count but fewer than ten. Written as DNA, the CDR3 is TGTGCCAGCAGCCAAGATATCGGCGGGAGCGGGGGGGAGACCCAGTACTTC. Its protein is CASSQDIGGSGGETQYF. The chain links TRBV4-2 to TRBJ2-5, with 9 nucleotides matching TRBD2. Per the germline V gene, CDR1 is LGHNA and CDR2 is YNFKEQ. The ends lost 0 bases at V and 5 bases at J; junction bases unmatched: 10. This CDR3 region has 17 residues.

CDR3 DNA sequence: TGTGCCAGTAGACTCACAGGGACAGGAGGCTACGAGCAGTACTTC. Translated, it gives CASRLTGTGGYEQYF. V gene TRBV19 combines with J gene TRBJ2-7; 8 bases are a match to TRBD1. With V trimmed by 6 bases and J by 3 bases, 10 bases remained unmatched. Germline V gene sequence: CDR1 LNHDA, CDR2 SQIVND (reference sequence). This CDR3 has 15 amino acids.

CDR3: CARTRLAGAETQYF. CDR3 nucleotides: TGTGCCAGGACCCGACTAGCGGGAGCAGAGACCCAGTACTTC. The chain links TRBV6-9 to TRBJ2-5; 12 bases are shared with TRBD2. The V gene's germline CDR1 is MNHGY and CDR2 SVAAGI. The trim removed 9 bases at V and 4 bases at J, leaving 6 bases unmatched. The CDR3 consists of 14 residues.

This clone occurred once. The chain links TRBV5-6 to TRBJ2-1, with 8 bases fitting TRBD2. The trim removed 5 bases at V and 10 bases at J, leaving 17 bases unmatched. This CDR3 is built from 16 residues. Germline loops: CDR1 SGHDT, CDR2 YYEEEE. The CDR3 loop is CASSFTELAAPMEQFF. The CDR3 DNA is TGTGCCAGCAGTTTTACCGAACTAGCGGCACCAATGGAGCAGTTCTTC.

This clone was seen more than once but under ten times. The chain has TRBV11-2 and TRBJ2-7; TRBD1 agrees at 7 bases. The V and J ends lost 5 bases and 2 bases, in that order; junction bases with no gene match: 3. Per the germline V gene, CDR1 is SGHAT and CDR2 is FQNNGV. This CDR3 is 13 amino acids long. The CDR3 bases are TGTGCCAGCAGCCCTACAGGGGCCTACGAGCAGTACTTC. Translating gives CASSPTGAYEQYF. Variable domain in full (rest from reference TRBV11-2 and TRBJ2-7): EAGVAQSPRYKIIEKRQSVAFWCNPISGHATLYWYQQILGQGPKLLIQFQNNGVVDDSQLPKDRFSAERLKGVDSTLKIQPAKLEDSAVYLCASSPTGAYEQYFGPGTRLTVT.

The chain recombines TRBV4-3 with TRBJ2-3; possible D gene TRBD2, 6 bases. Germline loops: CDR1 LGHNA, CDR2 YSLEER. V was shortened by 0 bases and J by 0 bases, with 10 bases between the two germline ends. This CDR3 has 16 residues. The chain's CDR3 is CASSQESSASTDTQYF. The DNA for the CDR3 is TGCGCCAGCAGCCAAGAATCTAGCGCTAGCACAGATACGCAGTATTTT.

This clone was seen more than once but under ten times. The CDR3 spells CASSLARVPWGYTF. The CDR3 DNA reads TGTGCCAGCAGCTTGGCCCGGGTCCCTTGGGGCTACACCTTC. This chain connects TRBV5-4 to TRBJ1-2; the D is unclear. CDR3 length: 14 residues. Germline CDR1 reads SGHNT; CDR2 reads YYREEE (reference sequence). V was trimmed by 0 bases and J by 8 bases, leaving 14 bases between them.